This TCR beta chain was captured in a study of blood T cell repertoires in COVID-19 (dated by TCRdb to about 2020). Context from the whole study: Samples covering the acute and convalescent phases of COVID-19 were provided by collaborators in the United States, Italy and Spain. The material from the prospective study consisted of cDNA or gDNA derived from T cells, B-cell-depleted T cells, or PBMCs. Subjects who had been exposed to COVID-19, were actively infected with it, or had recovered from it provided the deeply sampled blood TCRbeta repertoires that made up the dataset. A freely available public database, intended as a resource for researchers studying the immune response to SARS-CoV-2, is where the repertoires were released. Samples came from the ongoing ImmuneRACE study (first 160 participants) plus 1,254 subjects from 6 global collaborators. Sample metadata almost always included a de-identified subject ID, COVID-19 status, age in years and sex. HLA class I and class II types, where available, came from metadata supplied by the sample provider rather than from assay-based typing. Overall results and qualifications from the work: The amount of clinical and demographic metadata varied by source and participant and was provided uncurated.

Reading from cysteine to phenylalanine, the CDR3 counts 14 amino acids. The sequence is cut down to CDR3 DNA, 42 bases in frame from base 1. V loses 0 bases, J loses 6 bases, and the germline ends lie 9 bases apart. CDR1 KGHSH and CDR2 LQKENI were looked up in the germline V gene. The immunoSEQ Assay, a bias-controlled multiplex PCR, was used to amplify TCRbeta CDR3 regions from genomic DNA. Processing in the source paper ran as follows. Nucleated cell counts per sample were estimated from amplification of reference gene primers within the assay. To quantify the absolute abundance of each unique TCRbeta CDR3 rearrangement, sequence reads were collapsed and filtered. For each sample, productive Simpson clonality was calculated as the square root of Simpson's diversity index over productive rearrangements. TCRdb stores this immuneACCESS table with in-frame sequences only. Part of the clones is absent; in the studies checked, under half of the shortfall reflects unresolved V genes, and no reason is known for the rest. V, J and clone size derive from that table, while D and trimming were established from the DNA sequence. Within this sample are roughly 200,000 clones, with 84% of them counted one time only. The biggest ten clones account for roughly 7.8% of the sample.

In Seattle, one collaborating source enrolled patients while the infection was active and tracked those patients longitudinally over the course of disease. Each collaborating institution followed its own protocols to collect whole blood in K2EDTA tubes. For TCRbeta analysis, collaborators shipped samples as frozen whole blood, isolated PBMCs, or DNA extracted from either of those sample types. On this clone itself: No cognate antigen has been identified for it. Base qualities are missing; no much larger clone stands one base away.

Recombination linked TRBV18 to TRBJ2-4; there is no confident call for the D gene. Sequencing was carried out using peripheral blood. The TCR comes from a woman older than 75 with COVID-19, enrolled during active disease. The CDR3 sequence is CASSPPVVRNIQYF. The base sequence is TGTGCCAGCTCACCACCCGTCGTCCGAAACATTCAGTACTTC.